This is a list of T cell receptor beta chains from one sample in a study of T cells in Graves' hyperthyroidism and ophthalmopathy. Using its own MiXCR run on the multiplex PCR reads, TCRdb lists one record per CDR3 protein. Of around 340,000 distinct CDR3 sequences in the sample, 21% were seen once. Sequencing was carried out using blood. These receptor sequences come from a woman between 45 and 65 years old with Graves' hyperthyroidism. Both conserved end residues are part of each CDR3.

TRBV7-7	TRBJ2-7	16	CASSLPGSLLGYEQYF
TRBV9	TRBJ2-7	14	CASSVSGTPYEQYF
TRBV5-1	TRBJ2-1	11	CASSSFFEQFF
TRBV7-6	TRBJ1-4	15	CASSFQGARGEKLFF
TRBV24-1	TRBJ2-7	15	CATSDSQGSPYEQYF
TRBV24-1	TRBJ2-2	14	CATSESGATGELLF
TRBV2	TRBJ1-1	13	CASSWGRNTEAFF
TRBV19	TRBJ1-2	10	CYRAFYGYTF
TRBV7-6	TRBJ2-5	13	CASSLGPLETQYF
TRBV7-3	TRBJ2-7	15	CASSLTSSGFYEQYF
TRBV11-3	TRBJ2-5	17	CASSLGASGRHPETQYF
TRBV18	TRBJ1-1	14	CASSPGQTNTEAFF
TRBV7-8	TRBJ1-5	16	CASSLEGQGINQPQHF
TRBV7-8	TRBJ2-1	14	CASGIAGGYNEQFF
TRBV6-1	TRBJ2-2	15	CASTKGQGGAGELFF
TRBV12-3/TRBV12-4	TRBJ2-3	16	CASSWTSGSWTDTQYF
TRBV28	TRBJ1-5	13	CASLTGSNQPQHF
TRBV28	TRBJ1-1	14	CASTVGSVNTEAFF
TRBV6-1	TRBJ2-7	16	CASSDPGLAPTYEQYF
TRBV11-1	TRBJ2-5	14	CASSRSREQETQYF
TRBV20-1	TRBJ2-5	13	CSARGTLREAQYF
TRBV10-3	TRBJ2-3	15	CAISASGRAPDTQYF
TRBV20-1	TRBJ2-7	15	CSAKDPRIPSYEQYF
TRBV7-9	TRBJ1-2	16	CASSLEQGPSGYGYTF
TRBV29-1	TRBJ2-2	15	CSVEDRVLNTGELFF
TRBV9	TRBJ2-2	20	CASSVARGGALAANTGELFF
TRBV27	TRBJ1-6	12	CATRRGNSPLHF
TRBV20-1	TRBJ2-3	14	CSADRTQLADTQYF
TRBV5-1	TRBJ1-4	14	CASSFTGSDVKLFF
TRBV11-2	TRBJ2-7	17	CASSGWGDRSRGYEQYF
TRBV3-1	TRBJ1-2	13	CASMRQGGYGYTF
TRBV5-8	TRBJ2-7	13	CAGGGASNYEQYF
TRBV20-1	TRBJ2-2	15	CSARDIGQGTGELFF
TRBV28	TRBJ1-3	16	CASSFSPDSSGNTIYF
TRBV5-1	TRBJ1-1	13	CASSLWQNTEAFF
TRBV20-1	TRBJ1-2	15	CSATRLQGENYGYTF
TRBV10-3	TRBJ1-3	14	CAISKDRSGNTIYF
TRBV7-8	TRBJ2-3	15	CASSDERDHTDTQYF
TRBV15	TRBJ1-5	15	CATSRGGQGNQPQHF
TRBV28	TRBJ2-7	12	CASSLPPHEQYF
TRBV6-1	TRBJ2-2	14	CASSGVEVTGELFF
TRBV10-3	TRBJ2-7	17	CAISENNGQPRTYEQYF